This TCR beta chain originates from a study of blood T cell repertoires in COVID-19. As for the study in general: Acute-phase and convalescent COVID-19 samples originated in the United States, Italy and Spain. The cDNA or gDNA used as material had been derived from T cells, B-cell-depleted T cells, or PBMCs.

The CDR3 totals 15 residues. Trimming took 4 bases from V and 4 from J; bases not matched to a gene: 6. Per germline, CDR1 KGHSH and CDR2 LQKENI. In the authors' methods: Counts of nucleated cells, estimated from reference gene primer amplification, were obtained. Profiled with immunoSEQ multiplex PCR; TCRdb holds only in-frame clones, not every one. The V and J calls and clone size come from that table; D and trimming were worked out from the DNA. The sample yields about 190,000 clones, 83% seen once. Source material: peripheral blood. The source of this sequence is a woman aged 35 to 49 with acute or convalescent COVID-19. The chain couples TRBV18 to TRBJ1-2; 10 bases fit TRBD1. The CDR3 DNA reads as TGTGCCAGCTCACGAATGGACAGGGGGGTCTATGGCTACACCTTC. This sequence encodes CASSRMDRGVYGYTF. The full variable domain, its missing parts supplied by reference TRBV18 and TRBJ1-2, is NAGVMQNPRHLVRRRGQEARLRCSPMKGHSHVYWYRQLPEEGLKFMVYLQKENIIDESGMPKERFSAEFPKEGPSILRIQQVVRGDSAAYFCASSRMDRGVYGYTFGSGTRLTVV.